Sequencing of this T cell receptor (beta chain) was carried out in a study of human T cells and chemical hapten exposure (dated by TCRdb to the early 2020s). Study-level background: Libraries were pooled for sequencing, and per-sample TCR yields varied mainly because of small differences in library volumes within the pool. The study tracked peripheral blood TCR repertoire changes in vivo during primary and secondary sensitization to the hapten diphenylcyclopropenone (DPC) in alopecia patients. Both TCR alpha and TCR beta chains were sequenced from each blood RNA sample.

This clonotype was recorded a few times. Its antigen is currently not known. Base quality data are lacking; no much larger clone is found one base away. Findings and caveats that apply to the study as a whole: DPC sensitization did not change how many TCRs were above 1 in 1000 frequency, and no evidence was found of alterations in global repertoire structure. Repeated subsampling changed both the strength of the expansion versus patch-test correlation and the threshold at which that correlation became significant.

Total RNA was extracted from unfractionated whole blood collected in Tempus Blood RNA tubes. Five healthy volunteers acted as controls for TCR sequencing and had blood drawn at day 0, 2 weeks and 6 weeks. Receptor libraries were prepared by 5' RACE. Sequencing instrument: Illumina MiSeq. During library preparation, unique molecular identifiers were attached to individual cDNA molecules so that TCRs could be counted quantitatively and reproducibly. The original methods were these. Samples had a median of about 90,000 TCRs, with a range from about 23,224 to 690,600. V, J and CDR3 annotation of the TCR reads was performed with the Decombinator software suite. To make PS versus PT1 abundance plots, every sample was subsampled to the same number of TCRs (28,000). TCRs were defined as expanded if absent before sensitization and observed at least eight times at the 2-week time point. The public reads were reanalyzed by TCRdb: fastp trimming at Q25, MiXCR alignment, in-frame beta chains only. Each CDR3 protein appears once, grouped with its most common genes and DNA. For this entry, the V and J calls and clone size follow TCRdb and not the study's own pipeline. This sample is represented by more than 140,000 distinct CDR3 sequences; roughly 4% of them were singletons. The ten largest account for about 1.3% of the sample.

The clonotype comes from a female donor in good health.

At the DNA level, the sequence is TGCAGCGGAGCAGTAGGGGGGGGCACTGAAGCTTTCTTT. It translates as CSGAVGGGTEAFF. The rearranged chain carries TRBV29-1 and TRBJ1-1, and the D gene may be TRBD1, 6 bases matching. The germline V gene yields SQVTM for CDR1 and ANQGSEA for CDR2. Trimming removed 7 bases from V and 4 bases from J, leaving 16 bases between the germline ends. Spanning cysteine to phenylalanine, the CDR3 consists of 13 amino acids. The sequence is cut down to CDR3 DNA, 39 bases in frame from base 1. The reference TRBV29-1 and TRBJ1-1 proteins fill in what lies around the CDR3, so the full variable domain reads SAVISQKPSRDICQRGTSLTIQCQVDSQVTMMFWYRQQPGQSLTLIATANQGSEATYESGFVIDKFPISRPNLTFSTLTVSNMSPEDSSIYLCSGAVGGGTEAFFGQGTRLTVV.